Listed below are T cell receptor beta chains from one sample, sequenced in a study of blood T cell repertoires in COVID-19. Sequencing was performed with immunoSEQ multiplex PCR; in TCRdb, only in-frame clones are kept and a portion is missing. Among 350,000 to 450,000 clones listed, roughly four fifths were seen once. Input material: PBMCs or T cells enriched from blood (not recorded which). The receptors come from a woman in her 50s who had recovered from COVID-19. The CDR3 runs from the conserved cysteine through the conserved F or W. Fields, in order: CDR3 protein, CDR3 DNA, V gene, D gene, clone size, J gene. A D gene is named only where the DNA matches it firmly. Size is omitted from some rows. Given values are once, few, many or a class for expanded clones.

CDR3 protein: CSAKRGNTQYF
CDR3 DNA: TGCAGTGCAAAGCGAGGGAATACGCAGTATTTT
V gene: TRBV20-1
D gene: .
clone size: .
J gene: TRBJ2-3

CDR3 protein: CASSLSSQGFYEQYF
CDR3 DNA: TGCGCCAGCAGCTTGAGTTCCCAGGGTTTCTACGAGCAGTACTTC
V gene: TRBV5-1
D gene: .
clone size: .
J gene: TRBJ2-7

CDR3 protein: CASSRGQGAGNGYTF
CDR3 DNA: TGTGCCAGCAGCCGCGGACAGGGGGCGGGTAATGGCTACACCTTC
V gene: TRBV3-1/TRBV3-2
D gene: TRBD1
clone size: .
J gene: TRBJ1-2

CDR3 protein: CASSVDPPGQLNTEAFF
CDR3 DNA: TGTGCCAGCAGCGTAGATCCTCCGGGACAGCTGAACACTGAAGCTTTCTTT
V gene: TRBV9
D gene: TRBD1
clone size: .
J gene: TRBJ1-1

CDR3 protein: CASTPTGLGSGANVLTF
CDR3 DNA: TGTGCCAGCACCCCGACAGGGCTGGGCTCTGGGGCCAACGTCCTGACTTTC
V gene: TRBV5-4
D gene: TRBD1
clone size: .
J gene: TRBJ2-6

CDR3 protein: CATSRGGMNTEAFF
CDR3 DNA: TGTGCCACCAGCAGAGGGGGCATGAACACTGAAGCTTTCTTT
V gene: TRBV15
D gene: .
clone size: .
J gene: TRBJ1-1

CDR3 protein: CASSLRGRGLYNEQFF
CDR3 DNA: TGTGCCAGCAGCTTGCGAGGGAGGGGCCTCTACAATGAGCAGTTCTTC
V gene: TRBV7-3
D gene: TRBD2
clone size: .
J gene: TRBJ2-1

CDR3 protein: CASTISSTGANVLTF
CDR3 DNA: TGTGCCAGCACTATTAGCTCCACTGGGGCCAACGTCCTGACTTTC
V gene: TRBV11-3
D gene: .
clone size: .
J gene: TRBJ2-6

CDR3 protein: CASTPVVQGNTEAFF
CDR3 DNA: TGCGCCAGCACCCCCGTCGTACAGGGCAACACTGAAGCTTTCTTT
V gene: TRBV5-1
D gene: .
clone size: once
J gene: TRBJ1-1

CDR3 protein: CASSEPGQSYEQYF
CDR3 DNA: TGTGCCAGCAGTGAACCGGGACAGAGTTACGAGCAGTACTTC
V gene: TRBV2
D gene: TRBD1
clone size: .
J gene: TRBJ2-7

CDR3 protein: CASSHASPLNWAGNEQFF
CDR3 DNA: TGTGCCAGCAGCCATGCTAGCCCTCTTAACTGGGCGGGTAATGAGCAGTTCTTC
V gene: TRBV4-2
D gene: .
clone size: once
J gene: TRBJ2-1

CDR3 protein: CASSMGLNTGELFF
CDR3 DNA: TGTGCCAGTAGTATGGGCCTAAACACCGGGGAGCTGTTTTTT
V gene: TRBV19
D gene: .
clone size: .
J gene: TRBJ2-2

CDR3 protein: CASSAQGLGTEAFF
CDR3 DNA: TGTGCCAGCAGCGCTCAGGGGTTGGGCACTGAAGCTTTCTTT
V gene: TRBV9
D gene: .
clone size: .
J gene: TRBJ1-1

CDR3 protein: CASSQEDRGNEKLFF
CDR3 DNA: TGCGCCAGCAGCCAAGAGGACAGGGGTAATGAAAAACTGTTTTTT
V gene: TRBV4-1
D gene: TRBD1
clone size: few
J gene: TRBJ1-4

CDR3 protein: CASSRNWGEYNEQFF
CDR3 DNA: TGTGCCAGCAGCCGGAACTGGGGGGAATACAATGAGCAGTTCTTC
V gene: TRBV4-2
D gene: .
clone size: .
J gene: TRBJ2-1

CDR3 protein: CASSLSGRGNEQFF
CDR3 DNA: TGCGCCAGCAGCTTAAGCGGGAGGGGCAATGAGCAGTTCTTC
V gene: TRBV5-1
D gene: TRBD2
clone size: .
J gene: TRBJ2-1

CDR3 protein: CASERDRAGTGELFF
CDR3 DNA: TGTGCCAGCGAGCGGGACAGGGCGGGCACCGGGGAGCTGTTTTTT
V gene: TRBV2
D gene: TRBD1
clone size: few
J gene: TRBJ2-2

CDR3 protein: CASSAYYSDGYTF
CDR3 DNA: TGTGCCAGCAGCGCCTACTATTCAGATGGCTACACCTTC
V gene: TRBV3-1/TRBV3-2
D gene: .
clone size: .
J gene: TRBJ1-2

CDR3 protein: CASTSRGADENYGYTF
CDR3 DNA: TGTGCCAGTACCTCCCGGGGGGCCGACGAGAACTATGGCTACACCTTC
V gene: TRBV19
D gene: .
clone size: .
J gene: TRBJ1-2

CDR3 protein: CASSLKQGSGNTIYF
CDR3 DNA: TGCGCCAGCAGCTTAAAACAGGGTTCGGGAAACACCATATATTTT
V gene: TRBV5-1
D gene: .
clone size: once
J gene: TRBJ1-3

CDR3 protein: CASSLELAGPAYF
CDR3 DNA: TGCGCCAGCAGCTTGGAACTAGCGGGTCCCGCATACTTC
V gene: TRBV5-1
D gene: TRBD2
clone size: few
J gene: TRBJ2-7

CDR3 protein: CSGAQGSSYNEQFF
CDR3 DNA: TGCAGCGGGGCCCAGGGTTCATCCTACAATGAGCAGTTCTTC
V gene: TRBV29-1
D gene: .
clone size: .
J gene: TRBJ2-1

CDR3 protein: CASSEGPGGTEAFF
CDR3 DNA: TGCGCCAGCAGTGAGGGTCCCGGAGGAACTGAAGCTTTCTTT
V gene: TRBV10-2
D gene: .
clone size: .
J gene: TRBJ1-1

CDR3 protein: CASSFTTNMDTEAFF
CDR3 DNA: TGCGCCAGCAGCTTCACGACAAATATGGACACTGAAGCTTTCTTT
V gene: TRBV5-1
D gene: .
clone size: .
J gene: TRBJ1-1

CDR3 protein: CASARGLGTEAFF
CDR3 DNA: TGTGCCAGCGCGAGGGGACTGGGCACTGAAGCTTTCTTT
V gene: TRBV6-4
D gene: .
clone size: .
J gene: TRBJ1-1

CDR3 protein: CASSAQGMGDTQYF
CDR3 DNA: TGTGCCAGCAGTGCTCAGGGAATGGGAGATACGCAGTATTTT
V gene: TRBV2
D gene: .
clone size: .
J gene: TRBJ2-3

CDR3 protein: CASHRDSPAANYGYTF
CDR3 DNA: TGTGCCAGTCACCGGGACAGCCCTGCAGCTAACTATGGCTACACCTTC
V gene: TRBV19
D gene: TRBD1
clone size: .
J gene: TRBJ1-2

CDR3 protein: CASSEWGGRGGNEQYF
CDR3 DNA: TGTGCCAGCAGTGAATGGGGGGGCCGGGGCGGAAACGAGCAGTACTTC
V gene: TRBV25-1
D gene: .
clone size: .
J gene: TRBJ2-7

CDR3 protein: CASSLDGLALNTGELFF
CDR3 DNA: TGTGCCAGCAGCTTAGACGGACTAGCCCTGAACACCGGGGAGCTGTTTTTT
V gene: TRBV7-9
D gene: TRBD2
clone size: .
J gene: TRBJ2-2

CDR3 protein: CASSLRTANTGELFF
CDR3 DNA: TGTGCCAGCAGCTTAAGGACAGCGAACACCGGGGAGCTGTTTTTT
V gene: TRBV11-3
D gene: .
clone size: .
J gene: TRBJ2-2

CDR3 protein: CASSLWQSNEKLFF
CDR3 DNA: TGTGCCAGCAGCTTATGGCAGTCTAATGAAAAACTGTTTTTT
V gene: TRBV7-9
D gene: .
clone size: .
J gene: TRBJ1-4

CDR3 protein: CASSNPGRTDTQYF
CDR3 DNA: TGTGCCAGCAGCAATCCCGGGAGGACTGATACGCAGTATTTT
V gene: TRBV21-1
D gene: .
clone size: .
J gene: TRBJ2-3

CDR3 protein: CASSKTSGGAAFDTGELFF
CDR3 DNA: TGCGCCAGCAGCAAGACTAGCGGGGGGGCTGCGTTCGACACCGGGGAGCTGTTTTTT
V gene: TRBV5-1
D gene: TRBD2
clone size: .
J gene: TRBJ2-2

CDR3 protein: CASSLVSPSEQFF
CDR3 DNA: TGTGCCAGCAGCTTAGTTAGCCCCAGTGAGCAGTTCTTC
V gene: TRBV7-6
D gene: .
clone size: .
J gene: TRBJ2-1